The text below deals with one TCR beta chain. Unmatched junction bases numbered 16, after V lost 1 base and J lost 6 bases. The CDR3 has 18 residues. Germline lookup yields CDR1 LGHDT and CDR2 YNNKEL (reference sequence). The sample is drawn from a study of blood T cell repertoires in COVID-19. Study summary: The United States, Italy and Spain were the sources of the acute and convalescent COVID-19 samples.

Sequencing was performed with immunoSEQ multiplex PCR; in TCRdb, only in-frame clones are kept and a portion is missing. The sample lists some 190,000 clones; about 88% were seen once. This TCR derives from a woman in her twenties or thirties who had recovered from COVID-19. Sequenced sample: PBMCs or T cells enriched from blood (not recorded which). The chain couples TRBV3-1 (or the pseudogene TRBV3-2) to TRBJ2-5; 8 positions agree with TRBD1. The CDR3 DNA follows: TGTGCCAGCAGCCAAGGGAGAGGCCCGGGACAGGCCATTAAGACCCAGTACTTC. As protein: CASSQGRGPGQAIKTQYF.